These T cell receptor beta chains were read from a single sample in a study of T cells after posttransplantation cyclophosphamide. Data came from immunoSEQ multiplex PCR; TCRdb stores just in-frame clones and leaves some out. The sample contains 30,000 or so clones, around 90% of which appear only once. Sequenced sample: PBMCs. The receptors come from a woman aged 40-49 years with a blood cancer, CMV-positive, and with a related stem cell donor. Both conserved end residues are part of each CDR3. A D gene is named only where the DNA matches it firmly. Size tells how often a clone was seen (once, few, many) or the class of an expanded clone, and some rows leave it out.

TRBV11-1	-	TRBJ1-1	-	TGTGCCAGCAGCCCAGGCTCTCGACTAACGGGAAACACTGAAGCTTTCTTT	CASSPGSRLTGNTEAFF
TRBV11-3	TRBD2	TRBJ2-2	-	TGTGCCAGCAGGGGAGGGACCCGAGACACCGGGGAGCTGTTTTTT	CASRGGTRDTGELFF
TRBV5-1	TRBD1	TRBJ2-7	-	TGCGCCAGCAGCTTCGGGACAGGTTACGAGCAGTACTTC	CASSFGTGYEQYF
TRBV28	TRBD1	TRBJ2-3	once	TGTGCCAGCAGGGTGACAGGGGGTGTTTATTCGCAGTATTTT	CASRVTGGVYSQYF
TRBV6-1	TRBD1	TRBJ1-6	-	TGTGCCAGCAGTGGGACAGGGGATAATTCACCCCTCCACTTT	CASSGTGDNSPLHF
TRBV18	TRBD1	TRBJ1-4	-	TGTGCCAGCTCACCGGGGACAGCCTCAACTAATGAAAAACTGTTTTTT	CASSPGTASTNEKLFF
TRBV27	TRBD1	TRBJ2-5	-	TGTGCCAGCAGTTTATGGGACAGGGGTTCGGGGGAGCAGTACTTC	CASSLWDRGSGEQYF
TRBV29-1	TRBD1	TRBJ2-2	-	TGCAGCGTTGGGTCGACAGGGGTCACCGGGGAGCTGTTTTTT	CSVGSTGVTGELFF
TRBV9	-	TRBJ1-6	once	TGTGCCAGCAGTGAGTCCACCGGTTACAATTCACCCCTCCACTTT	CASSESTGYNSPLHF
TRBV4-2	-	TRBJ1-6	-	TGTGCCAGCAGCCAAGTGGCTTCACCCCTCCACTTT	CASSQVASPLHF
TRBV19	TRBD1	TRBJ1-6	-	TGTGCCAGTAGGGACGGAGGGGGCCTAGGAGACTCACCCCTCCACTTT	CASRDGGGLGDSPLHF
TRBV7-6	TRBD1	TRBJ2-2	-	TGTGCCAGCAGCTTAGAAGGACAGGGGTCCGCACCCGGGGAGCTGTTTTTT	CASSLEGQGSAPGELFF
TRBV4-1	-	TRBJ2-7	-	TGCGCCAGCAGCCAAGATCCCGGGACACGGGACTACGAGCAGTACTTC	CASSQDPGTRDYEQYF
TRBV19	-	TRBJ2-2	-	TGTGCCAGTAGTATAGCTCTCGCCGGGGAGCTGTTTTTT	CASSIALAGELFF
TRBV4-2	-	TRBJ1-2	few	TGTGCCAGCAGCCAAGATTTGGGCAGGGCGGACTATGGCTACACCTTC	CASSQDLGRADYGYTF
TRBV6-1	-	TRBJ1-6	-	TGTGCCAGCCGCGGGGAGAGCTCCTATAATTCACCCCTCCACTTT	CASRGESSYNSPLHF
TRBV4-2	TRBD2	TRBJ2-5	-	TGTGCCAGCAGCCAAGATCTTTCCAGCGGGGCAGGAGGAGAGACCCAGTACTTC	CASSQDLSSGAGGETQYF
TRBV19	-	TRBJ1-3	few	TGTGCCAGTAGTATCGTCGGAAACACCATATATTTT	CASSIVGNTIYF
TRBV6-1	TRBD1	TRBJ2-3	-	TGTGCCAGCACGACAGGGGTCCCAGATACGCAGTATTTT	CASTTGVPDTQYF
TRBV10-3	TRBD1	TRBJ2-1	few	TGTGCCATCAGTGGGGTGACAGGGGTGAATGAGCAGTTCTTC	CAISGVTGVNEQFF
TRBV21-1	-	TRBJ2-1	-	TGTGCCAGCAGTATTGCGGGGGGGAAAGAGCAGTTCTTC	CASSIAGGKEQFF
TRBV5-4	-	TRBJ2-2	medium-sized	TGTGCCAGCAGCTTGGATTCGGACGGGGCGAACACCGGGGAGCTGTTTTTT	CASSLDSDGANTGELFF
TRBV6-7	-	TRBJ1-2	-	TGTGCCAGCACGGCGGGGCGCTATGGCTACACCTTC	CASTAGRYGYTF
TRBV5-1	-	TRBJ2-3	-	TGCGCCAGCAATCGGGTCGACGGCACAGATACGCAGTATTTT	CASNRVDGTDTQYF
TRBV18	-	TRBJ2-7	-	TGTGCCAGCTCACCAGCGATGGGGCGGTCGCAGGGATACTACGAGCAGTACTTC	CASSPAMGRSQGYYEQYF
TRBV5-1	-	TRBJ2-7	-	TGCGCCAGCAGCTTGGTGGGGGCGTTCTCCTACGAGCAGTACTTC	CASSLVGAFSYEQYF
TRBV13	-	TRBJ2-3	-	TGTGCCAGCAGCGTCCCGGGCGGGGGCCTTAGCACAGATACGCAGTATTTT	CASSVPGGGLSTDTQYF
TRBV6-5	-	TRBJ2-1	-	TGTGCCAGCAGTTTAAATAACAGGGCAGGGCAGTTCTTC	CASSLNNRAGQFF
TRBV19	TRBD1	TRBJ1-5	-	TGTGCCAGTAGTACGACAGGGTGGGATCAGCCCCAGCATTTT	CASSTTGWDQPQHF
TRBV6-6	TRBD1	TRBJ1-5	-	TGTGCCAGCAGTGCAGGGGGCGCGGGTCAGCCCCAGCATTTT	CASSAGGAGQPQHF
TRBV4-3	-	TRBJ2-7	once	TGCGCCAGCAGCCAAGACAAAAACTACGAGCAGTACTTC	CASSQDKNYEQYF
TRBV6-9	-	TRBJ1-1	-	TGTGCCAGCGTTTCTAACACTGAAGCTTTCTTT	CASVSNTEAFF
TRBV6-1	TRBD1	TRBJ2-2	-	TGTGCCAGCAGGTTCGAGGGGGCGACCGGGGAGCTGTTTTTT	CASRFEGATGELFF
TRBV4-3	-	TRBJ1-2	-	TGCGCCAGCAGCCAAGCCGGGACTTCGGGCACCTTC	CASSQAGTSGTF
TRBV25-1	-	TRBJ2-1	-	TGTGCCAGCAGTGAAATAAGGGGGACCTACAATGAGCAGTTCTTC	CASSEIRGTYNEQFF
TRBV18	-	TRBJ1-1	-	TGTGCCAGCTCACCAAGCGGGGACTCAAGCACTGAAGCTTTCTTT	CASSPSGDSSTEAFF
TRBV6-1	-	TRBJ1-3	-	TGTGCCAGCGCGTCCGGGGTCTCTGGAAACACCATATATTTT	CASASGVSGNTIYF
TRBV6-1	TRBD1	TRBJ2-7	-	TGTGCCAGCATTTTCTCAGGGGGTTCCTACGAGCAGTACTTC	CASIFSGGSYEQYF
TRBV25-1	-	TRBJ1-2	-	TGTGCCAGCAGTGACCATAACTATGGCTACACCTTC	CASSDHNYGYTF
TRBV10-1	-	TRBJ2-5	-	TGCGCCATCATCGACAGGGACTTCGGGACCCAGTACTTC	CAIIDRDFGTQYF
TRBV6-6	-	TRBJ1-1	few	TGTGCCAGCAGTATCCAATCTGAAGCTTTCTTT	CASSIQSEAFF
TRBV15	-	TRBJ2-5	once	TGTGCCACCAGCAGAGGACTAGAGGGCCAAGAGACCCAGTACTTC	CATSRGLEGQETQYF
TRBV5-1	TRBD1	TRBJ1-4	-	TGCGCCAGCAGCTTGGACCCGGGACAGGGGGTATGGGGTTCAGATAATGAAAAACTGTTTTTT	CASSLDPGQGVWGSDNEKLFF
TRBV2	-	TRBJ2-2	-	TGTGCCAGCATTAGAAACACCGGGGAGCTGTTTTTT	CASIRNTGELFF
TRBV2	TRBD1	TRBJ2-1	-	TGTGCCAGCAGCCGAAACCCAGGGGGCGGCAATGAGCAGTTCTTC	CASSRNPGGGNEQFF
TRBV6-5	TRBD1	TRBJ2-3	-	TGTGCCAGCAGACTAGACAGGGTGGAATATTTT	CASRLDRVEYF
TRBV11-3	TRBD1	TRBJ2-3	once	TGTGCCAGCAGCTCGGGACAGACCACAGATACGCAGTATTTT	CASSSGQTTDTQYF
TRBV4-1	TRBD1	TRBJ1-5	-	TGCGCCAGCAGACCCGACAGGGTGAGCAATCAGCCCCAGCATTTT	CASRPDRVSNQPQHF
TRBV29-1	-	TRBJ2-3	once	TGCAGCGTTGGGACTACGTCAGATACGCAGTATTTT	CSVGTTSDTQYF